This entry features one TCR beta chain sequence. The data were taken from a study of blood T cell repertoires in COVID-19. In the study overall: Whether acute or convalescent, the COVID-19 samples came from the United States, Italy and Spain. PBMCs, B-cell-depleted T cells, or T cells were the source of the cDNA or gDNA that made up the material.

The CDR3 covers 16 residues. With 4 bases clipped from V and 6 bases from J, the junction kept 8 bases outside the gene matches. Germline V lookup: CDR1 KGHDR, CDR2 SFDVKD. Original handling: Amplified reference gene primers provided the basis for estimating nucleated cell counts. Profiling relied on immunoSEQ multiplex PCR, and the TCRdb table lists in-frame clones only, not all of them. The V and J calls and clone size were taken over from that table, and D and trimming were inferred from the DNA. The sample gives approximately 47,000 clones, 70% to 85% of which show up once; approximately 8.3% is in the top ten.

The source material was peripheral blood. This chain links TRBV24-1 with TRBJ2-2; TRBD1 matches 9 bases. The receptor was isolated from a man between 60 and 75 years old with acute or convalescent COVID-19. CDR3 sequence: CATSEPGQGLAGELFF. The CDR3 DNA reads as TGTGCCACCAGTGAACCGGGACAGGGATTGGCCGGGGAGCTGTTTTTT.